A single sample is the source of the 19 T cell receptor beta chains below, sequenced in a study of T cell responses to AZD1222 COVID-19 vaccine. Libraries were prepared by immunoSEQ multiplex PCR; TCRdb keeps only in-frame clonotypes and omits some of them. This table has about 130,000 clones, 88% appearing once. Specimen: peripheral blood, collected on day 0 of AZD1222 vaccination. The receptor set was obtained from an adult in good health.

The chain uses TRBV7-6 and TRBJ2-7, with D possibly being TRBD1 (6 bases). Per the germline V gene, CDR1 is SGHVS and CDR2 is FNYEAQ. The V and J ends lost 0 bases and 0 bases respectively, with 9 bases between them. The CDR3 is made up of 15 amino acids. In DNA, the CDR3 is TGTGCCAGCAGCTTAGCAGACAGGAGCTCCTACGAGCAGTACTTC. Amino acids: CASSLADRSSYEQYF. Complete variable domain (other parts from reference TRBV7-6 and TRBJ2-7): GAGVSQSPRYKVTKRGQDVALRCDPISGHVSLYWYRQALGQGPEFLTYFNYEAQQDKSGLPNDRFSAERPEGSISTLTIQRTEQRDSAMYRCASSLADRSSYEQYFGPGTRLTVT.

V usage is TRBV28 and J usage is TRBJ2-3; no clear D gene. The CDR3 totals 13 residues. Trimming removed 4 bases from V and 5 bases from J, with 10 bases in between. Per the germline V gene, CDR1 is MDHEN and CDR2 is SYDVKM. The CDR3 spells CASSSPGRDTQYF. The CDR3 region has the DNA TGTGCCAGCAGTTCCCCAGGAAGAGATACGCAGTATTTT.

V and J are TRBV25-1 and TRBJ2-2, with 7 bases fitting TRBD1. The germline gives CDR1 MGHDK, CDR2 SYGVNS. V shed 0 bases and J 3 bases; nucleotides not matched to a gene: 4. The CDR3 contains 16 residues. The CDR3 loop is CASSEYKGTDTGELFF. The CDR3 bases are TGTGCCAGCAGTGAATATAAAGGGACAGACACCGGGGAGCTGTTTTTT.

This chain connects TRBV11-2 to TRBJ2-7; TRBD1 agrees at 9 bases. Looked up from germline, CDR1 is SGHAT and CDR2 is FQNNGV. Trimming removed 4 bases from V and 0 bases from J; junction bases left unmatched: 13. The CDR3 contains 18 residues. Here the CDR3 DNA reads TGTGCCAGCAGCTCCATCAACAGGGGGCGAGGAATCTCCTACGAGCAGTACTTC. This encodes CASSSINRGRGISYEQYF.

The chain is built from TRBV7-9 and TRBJ1-4, with a tentative D call TRBD1 (5 bases). V lost 2 bases, J lost 7 bases, and 17 bases lay in between. The germline gives CDR1 SEHNR, CDR2 FQNEAQ (reference sequence). This CDR3 has 16 residues. CDR3 amino acids: CASSLRAGTAGEKLFF. The CDR3 coding sequence is TGTGCCAGCAGCTTAAGGGCCGGGACCGCGGGTGAAAAACTGTTTTTT.

The J gene is TRBJ1-5, the V gene TRBV6-5; weak D call: TRBD1 (6 bases). Germline V gene sequence: CDR1 MNHEY, CDR2 SVGAGI. This CDR3 contains 15 residues. Trimming stripped 5 bases from V and 0 bases from J, with 11 bases between. CDR3 bases: TGTGCCAGCAGTATCGACAGGTTTAGCAATCAGCCCCAGCATTTT. This gives the protein CASSIDRFSNQPQHF.

The chain combines TRBV5-1 with TRBJ2-6, with D perhaps matching TRBD1 or TRBD2 (5 bases each). The CDR3 has 16 residues. Germline CDR1 and CDR2: SGHRS and YFSETQ. V lost 4 bases to trimming and J lost 0 bases, with 11 bases between them. CDR3 sequence reads: CASSPGPASGANVLTF. CDR3 coding DNA: TGCGCCAGCAGCCCGGGACCCGCCTCTGGGGCCAACGTCCTGACTTTC.

V gene TRBV19 combines with J gene TRBJ2-7, with 9 bases that match TRBD1. The CDR3 totals 13 residues. Germline CDR1 reads LNHDA; CDR2 reads SQIVND (reference sequence). Trimming took 8 bases from V and 2 from J; bases not matched to a gene: 4. In DNA, the CDR3 is TGTGCCAGTGCCGGGACAGGGCCCTACGAGCAGTACTTC. Its translation: CASAGTGPYEQYF.

This chain uses TRBV5-1 with TRBJ2-7; 8 positions agree with TRBD1. J lost 2 bases, V lost 4 bases, and 5 bases had no gene match. Germline V CDR1 and CDR2: SGHRS, YFSETQ. The CDR3 is 14 amino acids. CDR3 region: CASSLDRGTYEQYF. The CDR3 DNA sequence: TGCGCCAGCAGCCTCGACAGGGGAACCTACGAGCAGTACTTC.

The chain employs TRBV19 and TRBJ1-5, with 8 bases aligning to TRBD1. CDR1 is LNHDA, CDR2 SQIVND, per germline (reference sequence). V lost 5 bases and J lost 6; bases outside the gene matches: 3. The CDR3 runs 13 residues. DNA for the CDR3: TGTGCCAGTAGTCAGGGGGCCGGTCAGCCCCAGCATTTT. Translation gives CASSQGAGQPQHF.

Concerning this clone: Other DNA sequences in the same sample also yield this CDR3. As DNA, the CDR3 is TGTGCCAGCAGTTCTCCGGGACAGGGGGCGTATGAGCAGTACTTC. This gives the protein CASSSPGQGAYEQYF. The chain has TRBV27 and TRBJ2-7; TRBD1 matches 12 bases. Germline assignment: CDR1 MNHEY and CDR2 SMNVEV (reference sequence). The V gene end was trimmed by 4 bases and the J gene end by 7 bases; junction bases not matched to a gene: 8. The CDR3 has 15 residues.

This clone was picked up a small number of times. The chain has TRBV27 and TRBJ1-2; a weak D match, TRBD1 (5 bases). V shed 5 bases and J shed 0 bases, with 10 bases lying between them. The CDR3 loop spans 14 amino acids. Per the germline V gene, CDR1 is MNHEY and CDR2 is SMNVEV (reference sequence). CDR3 residues: CASSPRGSNYGYTF. The CDR3 bases are TGTGCCAGCAGTCCGAGGGGATCTAACTATGGCTACACCTTC.

The sample holds one count of this clone. V usage is TRBV20-1 and J usage is TRBJ2-3, with no clear D. This CDR3 has 10 residues. CDR1 and CDR2 from the germline V gene are DFQATT and SNEGSKA (reference sequence). The V and J ends lost 6 bases and 3 bases respectively, with 4 bases between them. In DNA form, the CDR3 reads TGCAGTGCCCGGACAGATACGCAGTATTTT. This sequence encodes CSARTDTQYF.

The V gene is TRBV10-3, the J gene TRBJ2-1, with TRBD2 matching over 13 bases. Trimming at V came to 6 bases and at J to 8 bases, leaving 7 bases not matched to a gene. CDR1 is ENHRY, CDR2 SYGVKD, per germline. This CDR3 is built from 15 residues. In nucleotides, the CDR3 is TGTGCCATCAGCTCCCGACTAGCGGGGGGCGATGAGCAGTTCTTC. Protein: CAISSRLAGGDEQFF.

The chain is built from TRBV7-9 and TRBJ2-7; 9 bases line up with TRBD2. The CDR3 is made up of 16 amino acids. CDR1 and CDR2 (germline): SEHNR, FQNEAQ (reference sequence). The V and J ends lost 5 bases and 3 bases, in that order; junction bases with no gene match: 11. The CDR3 loop reads CASSGTGTSRNYEQYF. CDR3 DNA: TGTGCCAGCAGCGGAACCGGGACTAGCAGGAACTACGAGCAGTACTTC.

The rearrangement links TRBV3-1 (or the pseudogene TRBV3-2) to TRBJ2-4; TRBD2 aligns across 8 bases. Germline assignment: CDR1 LGHDT and CDR2 YNNKEL (reference sequence). V shed 4 bases and J 1 base; nucleotides not matched to a gene: 6. The CDR3 is 16 amino acids. The CDR3 DNA reads TGTGCCAGCAGCCGAGAAAGCGGGAGCGCCAAAAACATTCAGTACTTC. Its translation is CASSRESGSAKNIQYF.

The CDR3 sequence: CASSYSEGQGQPQHF. CDR3 DNA: TGTGCCAGCAGTTACTCCGAAGGGCAGGGACAGCCCCAGCATTTT. The rearrangement links TRBV6-5 to TRBJ1-5; weak D call: TRBD1 (5 bases). The CDR3 contains 15 residues. CDR1 and CDR2 from the germline V gene are MNHEY and SVGAGI. V was cut by 0 bases and J by 7 bases, with 13 bases left in between.

The chain is built from TRBV12-3 or TRBV12-4 and TRBJ1-2, with 7 bases matching TRBD1. With 3 bases clipped from V and 5 bases from J, the junction kept 3 bases outside the gene matches. The CDR3 loop spans 13 amino acids. The CDR3 loop reads CASSFNRGYGYTF. The CDR3 bases are TGTGCCAGCAGTTTTAACAGGGGATATGGCTACACCTTC.

V and J are TRBV15 and TRBJ2-2; TRBD1 is a possible D gene (6 bases). Germline loops: CDR1 LNHNV, CDR2 YYDKDF (reference sequence). The CDR3 loop spans 15 amino acids. V was cut by 5 bases and J by 6 bases, with 16 bases left in between. DNA for the CDR3: TGTGCCACCAGCCTACCCTCTAGGGGGTCCGGGGAGCTGTTTTTT. Residues: CATSLPSRGSGELFF.